This T cell receptor beta chain was captured in a study of blood T cells in healthy people across ages. Study in general: About one barcoded beta molecule per two T cells came from capture by template switching. Broader study findings: Older age went with lower TCR beta diversity per million T cells, in a roughly linear way. Compared with aged donors, long-lived donors showed fewer expanded clones, suggesting selection.

Using a J-beta primer mix together with a sample-barcoded 5' primer, a second PCR was run for about 6 to 12 cycles. TCRdb re-called the 5' RACE reads with MiXCR, one entry per CDR3 protein. Of more than 800,000 distinct CDR3 sequences listed, less than 35% are singletons. Germline V gene lookup returns CDR1 KGHSH and CDR2 LQKENI. The CDR3 spans 13 residues. The V and J ends lost 4 bases and 14 bases respectively, with 18 bases between them. This clonotype occurred many times. Its antigen remains unknown. This clonotype originated in a woman of 80 years or more in good health. This sequence joins TRBV18 and TRBJ2-1, with TRBD2 as a possible D gene (5 bases). The sample was blood. This CDR3 reads CASSRGAQEVEFF. For the CDR3, the DNA is TGTGCCAGCTCACGCGGTGCTCAGGAGGTGGAGTTCTTC.